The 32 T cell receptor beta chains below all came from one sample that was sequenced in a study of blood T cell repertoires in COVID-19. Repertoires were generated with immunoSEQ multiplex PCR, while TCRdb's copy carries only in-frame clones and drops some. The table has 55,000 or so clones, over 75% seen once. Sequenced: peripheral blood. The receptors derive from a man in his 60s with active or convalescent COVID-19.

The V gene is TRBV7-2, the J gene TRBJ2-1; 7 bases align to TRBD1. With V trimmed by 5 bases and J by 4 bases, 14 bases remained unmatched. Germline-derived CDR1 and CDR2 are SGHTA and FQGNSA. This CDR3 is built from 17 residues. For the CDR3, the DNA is TGTGCCAGCAGCACCGGTTCCCGGGACAGATTATACAATGAGCAGTTCTTC. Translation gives CASSTGSRDRLYNEQFF. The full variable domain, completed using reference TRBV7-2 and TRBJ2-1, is GAGVSQSPSNKVTEKGKDVELRCDPISGHTALYWYRQSLGQGLEFLIYFQGNSAPDKSGLPSDRFSAERTGGSVSTLTIQRTQQEDSAVYLCASSTGSRDRLYNEQFFGPGTRLTVL.

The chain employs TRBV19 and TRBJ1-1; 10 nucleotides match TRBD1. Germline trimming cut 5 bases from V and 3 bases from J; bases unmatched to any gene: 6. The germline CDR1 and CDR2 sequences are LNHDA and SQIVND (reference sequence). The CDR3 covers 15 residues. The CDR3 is CASSFPGQGYTEAFF. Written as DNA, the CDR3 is TGTGCCAGTAGTTTCCCGGGACAGGGGTACACTGAAGCTTTCTTT. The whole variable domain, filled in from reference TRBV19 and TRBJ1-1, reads DGGITQSPKYLFRKEGQNVTLSCEQNLNHDAMYWYRQDPGQGLRLIYYSQIVNDFQKGDIAEGYSVSREKKESFPLTVTSAQKNPTAFYLCASSFPGQGYTEAFFGQGTRLTVV.

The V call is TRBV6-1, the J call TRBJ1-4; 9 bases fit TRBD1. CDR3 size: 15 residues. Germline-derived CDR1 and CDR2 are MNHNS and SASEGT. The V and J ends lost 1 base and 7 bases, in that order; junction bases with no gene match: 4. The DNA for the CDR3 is TGTGCCAGCAGTGAAGGGGGGACAGGGAGTGAAAAACTGTTTTTT. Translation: CASSEGGTGSEKLFF.

The CDR3 coding sequence is TGTGCCAGCAGTTACTCGAGGGCCAAGGAGCAGTTCTTC. It translates to CASSYSRAKEQFF. The chain employs TRBV6-6 and TRBJ2-1; tentatively, D is TRBD2 (5 bases). Germline V gives CDR1 MNHNY, CDR2 SVGAGI (reference sequence). The CDR3 totals 13 residues. Trimming removed 0 bases at V and 10 bases at J, with 10 bases between.

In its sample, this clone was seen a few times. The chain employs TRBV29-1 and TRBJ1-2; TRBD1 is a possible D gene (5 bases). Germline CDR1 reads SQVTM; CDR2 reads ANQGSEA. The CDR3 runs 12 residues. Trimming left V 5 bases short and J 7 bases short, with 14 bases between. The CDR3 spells CSVLTGSGGYTF. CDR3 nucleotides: TGCAGCGTTCTAACAGGCTCGGGTGGCTACACCTTC. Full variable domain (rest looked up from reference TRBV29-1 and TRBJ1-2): SAVISQKPSRDICQRGTSLTIQCQVDSQVTMMFWYRQQPGQSLTLIATANQGSEATYESGFVIDKFPISRPNLTFSTLTVSNMSPEDSSIYLCSVLTGSGGYTFGSGTRLTVV.

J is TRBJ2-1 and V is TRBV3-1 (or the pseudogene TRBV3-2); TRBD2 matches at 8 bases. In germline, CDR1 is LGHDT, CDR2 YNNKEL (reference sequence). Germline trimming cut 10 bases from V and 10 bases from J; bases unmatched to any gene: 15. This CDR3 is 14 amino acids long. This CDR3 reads CATVPSGSFREQFF. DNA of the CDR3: TGTGCCACCGTACCCAGCGGGAGCTTTCGGGAGCAGTTCTTC.

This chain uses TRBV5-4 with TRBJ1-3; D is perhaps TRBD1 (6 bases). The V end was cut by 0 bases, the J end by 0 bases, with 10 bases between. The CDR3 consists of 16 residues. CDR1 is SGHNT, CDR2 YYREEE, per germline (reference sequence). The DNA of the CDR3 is TGTGCCAGCAGCTTGGACAGGGATTACTCTGGAAACACCATATATTTT. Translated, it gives CASSLDRDYSGNTIYF.

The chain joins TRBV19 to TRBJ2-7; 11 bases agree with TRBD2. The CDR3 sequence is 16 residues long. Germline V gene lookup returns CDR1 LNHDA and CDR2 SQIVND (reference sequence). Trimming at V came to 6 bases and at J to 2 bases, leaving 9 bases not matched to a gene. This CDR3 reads CASSRMTSGNPYEQYF. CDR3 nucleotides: TGTGCCAGTAGCCGAATGACTAGCGGGAACCCCTACGAGCAGTACTTC.

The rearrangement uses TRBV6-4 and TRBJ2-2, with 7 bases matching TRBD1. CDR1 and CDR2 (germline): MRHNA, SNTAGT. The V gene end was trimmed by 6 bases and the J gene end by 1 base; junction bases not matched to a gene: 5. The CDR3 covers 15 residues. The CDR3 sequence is CASSEGQMNTGELFF. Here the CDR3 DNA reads TGTGCCAGCAGCGAGGGACAGATGAACACCGGGGAGCTGTTTTTT.

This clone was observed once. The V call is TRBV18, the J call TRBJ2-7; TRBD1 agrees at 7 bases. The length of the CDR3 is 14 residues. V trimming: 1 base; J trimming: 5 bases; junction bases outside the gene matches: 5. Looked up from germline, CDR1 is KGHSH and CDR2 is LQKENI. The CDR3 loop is CASSPLQGENEQYF. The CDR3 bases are TGTGCCAGCTCACCACTCCAGGGGGAGAACGAGCAGTACTTC.

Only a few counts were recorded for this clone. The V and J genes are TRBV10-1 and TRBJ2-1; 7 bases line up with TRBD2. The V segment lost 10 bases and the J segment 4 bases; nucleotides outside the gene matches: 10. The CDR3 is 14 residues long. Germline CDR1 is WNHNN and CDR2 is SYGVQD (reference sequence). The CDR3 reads CATHRGVIYNEQFF. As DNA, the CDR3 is TGCGCCACCCACCGGGGGGTCATATACAATGAGCAGTTCTTC.

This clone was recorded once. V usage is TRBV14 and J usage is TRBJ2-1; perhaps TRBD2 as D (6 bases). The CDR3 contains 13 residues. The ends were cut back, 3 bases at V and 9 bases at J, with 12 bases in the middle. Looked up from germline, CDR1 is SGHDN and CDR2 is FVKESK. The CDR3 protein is CASSQTRGGEQFF. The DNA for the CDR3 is TGTGCCAGCAGCCAGACTAGGGGCGGTGAGCAGTTCTTC.

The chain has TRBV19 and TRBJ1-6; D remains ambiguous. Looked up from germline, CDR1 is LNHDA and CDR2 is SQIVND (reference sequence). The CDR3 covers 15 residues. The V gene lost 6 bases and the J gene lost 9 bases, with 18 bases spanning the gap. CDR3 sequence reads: CASSLTVESGSPLHF. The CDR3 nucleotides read TGTGCCAGTAGCCTGACCGTCGAATCGGGTTCACCCCTCCACTTT.

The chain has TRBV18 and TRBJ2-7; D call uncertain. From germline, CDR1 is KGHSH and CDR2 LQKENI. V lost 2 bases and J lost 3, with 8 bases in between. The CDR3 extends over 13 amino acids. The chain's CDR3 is CASSPGVGYEQYF. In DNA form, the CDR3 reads TGTGCCAGCTCACCAGGAGTGGGCTACGAGCAGTACTTC.

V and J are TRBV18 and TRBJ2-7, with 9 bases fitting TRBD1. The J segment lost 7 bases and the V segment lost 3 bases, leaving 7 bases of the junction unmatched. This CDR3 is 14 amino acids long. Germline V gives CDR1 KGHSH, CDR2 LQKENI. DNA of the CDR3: TGTGCCAGCTCACCCAGGACAGGGGAGTTTGAGCAGTACTTC. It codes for CASSPRTGEFEQYF.

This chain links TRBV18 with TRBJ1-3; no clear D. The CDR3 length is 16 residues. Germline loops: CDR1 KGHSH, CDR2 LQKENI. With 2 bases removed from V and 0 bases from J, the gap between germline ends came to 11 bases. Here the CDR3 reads CASSPSQAYSGNTIYF. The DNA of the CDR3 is TGTGCCAGCTCACCAAGTCAGGCCTACTCTGGAAACACCATATATTTT.

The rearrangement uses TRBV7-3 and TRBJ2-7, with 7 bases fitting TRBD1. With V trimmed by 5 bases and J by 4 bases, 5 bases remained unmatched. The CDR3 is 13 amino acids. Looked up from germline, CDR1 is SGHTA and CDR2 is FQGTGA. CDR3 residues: CASSRDRDYEQYF. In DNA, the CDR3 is TGTGCCAGCAGCCGGGACAGAGATTACGAGCAGTACTTC.

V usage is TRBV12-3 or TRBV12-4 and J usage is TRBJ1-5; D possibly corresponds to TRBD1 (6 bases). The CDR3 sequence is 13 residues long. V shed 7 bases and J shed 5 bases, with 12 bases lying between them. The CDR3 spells CASNKDSYQPQHF. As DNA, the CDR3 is TGTGCCAGCAATAAGGACAGTTATCAGCCCCAGCATTTT.

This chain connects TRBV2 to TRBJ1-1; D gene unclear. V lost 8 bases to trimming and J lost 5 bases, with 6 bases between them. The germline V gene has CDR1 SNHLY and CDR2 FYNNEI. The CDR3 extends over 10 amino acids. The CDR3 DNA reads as TGTGCCAGCCGGAGGACTGAAGCTTTCTTT. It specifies CASRRTEAFF.

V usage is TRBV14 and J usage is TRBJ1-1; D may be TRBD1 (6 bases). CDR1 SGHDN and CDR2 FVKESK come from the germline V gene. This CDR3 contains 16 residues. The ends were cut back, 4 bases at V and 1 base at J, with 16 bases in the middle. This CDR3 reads CASSPRLRGGNTEAFF. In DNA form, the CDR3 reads TGTGCCAGCAGCCCCCGTTTGAGGGGGGGGAACACTGAAGCTTTCTTT.

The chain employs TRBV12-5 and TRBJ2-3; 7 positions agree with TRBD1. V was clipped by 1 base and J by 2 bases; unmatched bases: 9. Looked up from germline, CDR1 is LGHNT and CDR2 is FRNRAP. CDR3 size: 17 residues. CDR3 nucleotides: TGTGCTAGTGGTTTGGGTTCCACAGGGGCCCTCACAGATACGCAGTATTTT. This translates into CASGLGSTGALTDTQYF. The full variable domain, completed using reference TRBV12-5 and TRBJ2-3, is DARVTQTPRHKVTEMGQEVTMRCQPILGHNTVFWYRQTMMQGLELLAYFRNRAPLDDSGMPKDRFSAEMPDATLATLKIQPSEPRDSAVYFCASGLGSTGALTDTQYFGPGTRLTVL.

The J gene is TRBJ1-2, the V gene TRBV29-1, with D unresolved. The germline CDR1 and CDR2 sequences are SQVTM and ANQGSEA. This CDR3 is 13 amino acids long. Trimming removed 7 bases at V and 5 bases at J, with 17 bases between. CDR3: CSDVDSTGYGYTF. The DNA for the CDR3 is TGCAGCGACGTCGACTCGACGGGTTATGGCTACACCTTC.

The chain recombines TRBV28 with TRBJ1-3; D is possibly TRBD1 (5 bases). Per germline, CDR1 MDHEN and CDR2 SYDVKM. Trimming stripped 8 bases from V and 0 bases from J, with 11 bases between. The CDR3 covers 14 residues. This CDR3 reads CASVRGGSGNTIYF. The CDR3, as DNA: TGTGCCAGCGTCCGGGGGGGCTCTGGAAACACCATATATTTT.

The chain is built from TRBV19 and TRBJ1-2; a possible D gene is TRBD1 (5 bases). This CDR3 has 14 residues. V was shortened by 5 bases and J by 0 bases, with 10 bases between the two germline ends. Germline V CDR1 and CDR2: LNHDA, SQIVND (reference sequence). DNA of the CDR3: TGTGCCAGTAGTGTGGGGCGAGCTAACTATGGCTACACCTTC. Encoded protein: CASSVGRANYGYTF.

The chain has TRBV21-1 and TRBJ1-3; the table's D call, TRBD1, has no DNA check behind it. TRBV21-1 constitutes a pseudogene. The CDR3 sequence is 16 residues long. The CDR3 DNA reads TGTGCCAGCAGCAAAGGGACAGGGGGGCAGATGAACACCATATATTTT. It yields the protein CASSKGTGGQMNTIYF.

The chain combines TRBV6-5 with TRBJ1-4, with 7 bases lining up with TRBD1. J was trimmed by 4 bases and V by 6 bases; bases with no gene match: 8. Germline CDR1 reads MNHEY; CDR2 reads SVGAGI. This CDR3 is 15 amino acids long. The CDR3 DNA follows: TGTGCCAGCAGGAGAAACAGGGGTAATAATGAAAAACTGTTTTTT. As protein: CASRRNRGNNEKLFF.

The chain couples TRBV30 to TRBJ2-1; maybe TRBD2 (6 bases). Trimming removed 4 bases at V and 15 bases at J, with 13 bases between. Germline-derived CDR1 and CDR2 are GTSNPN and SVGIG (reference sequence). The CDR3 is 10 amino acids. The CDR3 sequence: CAWIGGATFF. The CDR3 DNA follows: TGTGCCTGGATCGGCGGGGCCACGTTCTTC. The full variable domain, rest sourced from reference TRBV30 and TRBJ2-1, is SQTIHQWPATLVQPVGSPLSLECTVEGTSNPNLYWYRQAAGRGLQLLFYSVGIGQISSEVPQNLSASRPQDRQFILSSKKLLLSDSGFYLCAWIGGATFFGPGTRLTVL.

The CDR3 is CASSFGTGANTIYF. DNA for the CDR3: TGCGCCAGCAGCTTCGGGACAGGGGCCAACACCATATATTTT. The rearrangement uses TRBV5-1 and TRBJ1-3; 10 positions agree with TRBD1. V lost 2 bases and J lost 7; bases outside the gene matches: 3. Germline V gives CDR1 SGHRS, CDR2 YFSETQ. The CDR3 runs 14 residues.

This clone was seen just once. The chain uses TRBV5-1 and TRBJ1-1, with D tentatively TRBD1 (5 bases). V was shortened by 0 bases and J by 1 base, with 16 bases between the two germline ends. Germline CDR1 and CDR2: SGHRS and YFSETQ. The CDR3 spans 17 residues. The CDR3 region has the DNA TGCGCCAGCAGCTTGGCCGCTGGGGCTACACAGAACACTGAAGCTTTCTTT. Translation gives CASSLAAGATQNTEAFF.

The CDR3 DNA follows: TGTGCCAGCAGTTCCTCCCTGAATTCACCCCTCCACTTT. Amino acids: CASSSSLNSPLHF. This chain links TRBV27 with TRBJ1-6; D is unresolved. The ends were cut back, 4 bases at V and 7 bases at J, with 8 bases in the middle. CDR3 length: 13 residues. Germline V gene lookup returns CDR1 MNHEY and CDR2 SMNVEV (reference sequence).

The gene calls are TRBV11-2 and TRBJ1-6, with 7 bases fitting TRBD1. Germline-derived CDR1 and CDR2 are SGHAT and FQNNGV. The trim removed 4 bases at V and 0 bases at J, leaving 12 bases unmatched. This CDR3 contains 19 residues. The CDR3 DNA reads TGTGCCAGCAGCTCGGTGCGAAAGGGACAGATCTCCTATAATTCACCCCTCCACTTT. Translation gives CASSSVRKGQISYNSPLHF.

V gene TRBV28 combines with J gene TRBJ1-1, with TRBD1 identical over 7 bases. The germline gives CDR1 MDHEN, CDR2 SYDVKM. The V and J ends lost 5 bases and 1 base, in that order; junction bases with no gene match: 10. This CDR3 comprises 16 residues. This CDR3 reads CASSGLPGQPNTEAFF. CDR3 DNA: TGTGCCAGCAGTGGGCTACCGGGACAGCCGAACACTGAAGCTTTCTTT.